The 18 T cell receptor beta chains presented below share a single source sample, sequenced in a study of CD8+ T cells in alopecia areata. The treatment denotes: oral pan-JAK inhibitor, 5-10 mg twice daily. Reverse transcription of extracted RNA yielded cDNA, which provided the sequencing template. Generated by immunoSEQ multiplex PCR, the TCRdb table keeps only in-frame clones and is missing some. The sample carries 200,000 or so clones, around two fifths recorded once. The sequencing here drew on CD4+ T cells sorted from blood, taken at approximately week 36, from a patient treated with tofacitinib. All receptors come from a human donor with alopecia areata.

CDR3 in DNA: TGCGCCAGCAGCCTGACTTCTATCGGCACAGATACGCAGTATTTT. This translates into CASSLTSIGTDTQYF. The chain recombines TRBV4-1 with TRBJ2-3; D remains ambiguous. CDR1 MGHRA and CDR2 YSYEKL come from the germline V gene. The V and J ends lost 4 bases and 1 base respectively, with 12 bases between them. This CDR3 has 15 amino acids.

This clone has at least ten counts. The chain uses TRBV9 and TRBJ1-3; D is undetermined. Germline V gene sequence: CDR1 SGDLS, CDR2 YYNGEE. The CDR3 totals 16 residues. Trimming pared 3 bases from V and 0 bases from J, leaving 13 bases between. CDR3 region: CASSATRDSSGNTIYF. The CDR3 bases are TGTGCCAGCAGCGCCACCCGCGATAGCTCTGGAAACACCATATATTTT.

This clone appeared a few times. The V call is TRBV7-8, the J call TRBJ2-7; a weak D match, TRBD2 (6 bases). Germline V CDR1 and CDR2: SGHVS, FQNEAQ. The V end was cut by 5 bases, the J end by 3 bases, with 14 bases between. This CDR3 has 14 residues. The CDR3, as DNA: TGTGCCAGCAGCCCCGGGACTGGGAACTACGAGCAGTACTTC. Amino acids: CASSPGTGNYEQYF. The complete variable domain, with remaining parts taken from reference TRBV7-8 and TRBJ2-7, reads GAGVSQSPRYKVAKRGQDVALRCDPISGHVSLFWYQQALGQGPEFLTYFQNEAQLDKSGLPSDRFFAERPEGSVSTLKIQRTQQEDSAVYLCASSPGTGNYEQYFGPGTRLTVT.

This clone was seen a few times. The genes are TRBV2 and TRBJ1-4, with D uncertain. Germline assignment: CDR1 SNHLY and CDR2 FYNNEI. The CDR3 consists of 14 residues. Trimming took 4 bases from V and 5 from J, leaving 11 bases between them. The CDR3 DNA follows: TGTGCCAGCAGTGGAGGAGGAGGAAATGAAAAACTGTTTTTT. This codes for CASSGGGGNEKLFF.

V usage is TRBV5-6 and J usage is TRBJ2-5; weak D call: TRBD1 (6 bases). Germline V CDR1 and CDR2: SGHDT, YYEEEE. The CDR3 contains 13 residues. Trimming left V 3 bases short and J 5 bases short, with 11 bases between. The CDR3 DNA is TGTGCCAGCAGCTCCAGGACAGTGGAGACCCAGTACTTC. Translation: CASSSRTVETQYF.

As regards this clone: This likely stems from a read error, as it lies one base from a far larger clone. The sample holds other DNA sequences that translate to the same CDR3. The rearrangement links TRBV4-1 to TRBJ2-2; either TRBD1 or TRBD2 may fit D (5 bases each). CDR1 is MGHRA and CDR2 is YSYEKL in the germline V gene. The ends were cut back, 4 bases at V and 7 bases at J, with 10 bases in the middle. The CDR3 covers 13 residues. The CDR3 here is CASSPLGGGELFF. The CDR3 DNA reads as TGCGCCAGCAGCCCACTTGGGGGCGGGGAGCTGTTTTTT.

The chain is built from TRBV5-1 and TRBJ2-6; D possibly corresponds to TRBD1 (6 bases). Germline lookup yields CDR1 SGHRS and CDR2 YFSETQ. The CDR3 length is 15 residues. Trimming shortened V by 4 bases and J by 3 bases, and 11 bases separated the two germline ends. Here the CDR3 DNA reads TGCGCCAGCAGCAAACAGGGTGGTGGGGCCAACGTCCTGACTTTC. Translation: CASSKQGGGANVLTF.

This chain uses TRBV5-1 with TRBJ2-5; TRBD1 matches at 12 bases. Germline V lookup: CDR1 SGHRS, CDR2 YFSETQ. The CDR3 covers 15 residues. With V trimmed by 4 bases and J by 5 bases, 6 bases remained unmatched. CDR3 bases: TGCGCCAGCAGCGATCGGGACAGGGGGCCGGAGACCCAGTACTTC. Amino acid sequence: CASSDRDRGPETQYF.

The chain has TRBV29-1 and TRBJ1-4; TRBD1 aligns across 7 bases. This CDR3 is 14 amino acids long. J gave up 5 bases and V 6 bases, and 9 bases lay outside the gene matches. The germline V gene encodes CDR1 SQVTM and CDR2 ANQGSEA. The chain's CDR3 is CSVDTGTENEKLFF. CDR3 DNA sequence: TGCAGCGTCGATACCGGGACAGAAAATGAAAAACTGTTTTTT. Drawing the rest from reference TRBV29-1 and TRBJ1-4, the complete variable domain is SAVISQKPSRDICQRGTSLTIQCQVDSQVTMMFWYRQQPGQSLTLIATANQGSEATYESGFVIDKFPISRPNLTFSTLTVSNMSPEDSSIYLCSVDTGTENEKLFFGSGTQLSVL.

The chain joins TRBV18 to TRBJ1-1, with 9 bases identical to TRBD1. The CDR3 is 13 amino acids. Germline CDR1 is KGHSH and CDR2 is LQKENI. V trimming: 6 bases; J trimming: 6 bases; junction bases outside the gene matches: 5. DNA of the CDR3: TGTGCCAGCTCCTCCTGGACAGGGGCTGAAGCTTTCTTT. This gives the protein CASSSWTGAEAFF.

The chain recombines TRBV5-6 with TRBJ2-3; no reliable D call. The V end was cut by 3 bases, the J end by 8 bases, with 7 bases between. The V gene's germline CDR1 is SGHDT and CDR2 YYEEEE. CDR3 length: 11 amino acids. CDR3 amino acids: CASSWMGTQYF. The CDR3 DNA sequence: TGTGCCAGCAGCTGGATGGGTACGCAGTATTTT.

The chain recombines TRBV6-5 with TRBJ2-1; D gene ambiguous. The CDR3 is 13 residues long. V lost 6 bases to trimming and J lost 5 bases, with 11 bases between them. Germline lookup yields CDR1 MNHEY and CDR2 SVGAGI. This CDR3 is CASRPGRNNEQFF. The CDR3 region has the DNA TGTGCCAGCAGACCTGGAAGGAACAATGAGCAGTTCTTC.

The table lists this clone with many counts. V usage is TRBV30 and J usage is TRBJ2-1; TRBD1 might be the D (6 bases). Trimming removed 3 bases at V and 4 bases at J, with 10 bases between. This CDR3 is built from 13 residues. CDR1 and CDR2 (germline): GTSNPN, SVGIG (reference sequence). CDR3 residues: CAWRTGTYNEQFF. The DNA for the CDR3 is TGTGCCTGGAGGACAGGCACTTACAATGAGCAGTTCTTC.

This rearrangement joins TRBV25-1 to TRBJ2-1; D remains ambiguous. V dropped 8 bases and J dropped 4 bases, with 21 bases sitting between them. The length of the CDR3 is 16 residues. Germline-derived CDR1 and CDR2 are MGHDK and SYGVNS. Written as DNA, the CDR3 is TGTGCCAGCCCCAGGCGTAGGGTACTGGGGTACAATGAGCAGTTCTTC. Residues: CASPRRRVLGYNEQFF.

The chain has TRBV27 and TRBJ2-2, with D hard to call. Per the germline V gene, CDR1 is MNHEY and CDR2 is SMNVEV (reference sequence). The germline V and J ends were trimmed by 5 bases and 5 bases, with 9 bases remaining between them. The CDR3 is 13 amino acids. In DNA, the CDR3 is TGTGCCAGCAGTACCCTGACTACCGGGGAGCTGTTTTTT. Translation: CASSTLTTGELFF.

Details on this clone: The same CDR3 is also encoded by other DNA sequences in this sample. This chain connects TRBV2 to TRBJ2-2; D not resolved. CDR3 length: 12 residues. CDR1 is SNHLY, CDR2 FYNNEI, per germline. V was pared by 8 bases and J by 2 bases, with 6 bases between. CDR3 bases: TGTGCCAGCCGGCAAAACACCGGGGAGCTGTTTTTT. Protein product: CASRQNTGELFF.

This clone turned up a few times. The CDR3 protein is CASSLGARTLGGSYNEQFF. The CDR3 bases are TGTGCCAGCAGTTTAGGGGCCAGGACGTTAGGTGGTTCCTACAATGAGCAGTTCTTC. V is TRBV27 and J is TRBJ2-1; D is possibly TRBD1 (5 bases). The CDR3 spans 19 residues. V gave up 2 bases and J gave up 1 base, with 21 bases separating them. The V gene's germline CDR1 is MNHEY and CDR2 SMNVEV (reference sequence).

This clone was found a few times. The chain carries TRBV5-1 and TRBJ2-1; 14 nucleotides line up with TRBD2. The CDR3 has 16 amino acids. V shed 3 bases and J 8 bases; nucleotides not matched to a gene: 7. Germline V gene sequence: CDR1 SGHRS, CDR2 YFSETQ. The CDR3 region is CASSSEGLAGGHEQFF. CDR3 nucleotide sequence: TGCGCCAGCAGCTCGGAAGGACTAGCGGGGGGCCATGAGCAGTTCTTC.